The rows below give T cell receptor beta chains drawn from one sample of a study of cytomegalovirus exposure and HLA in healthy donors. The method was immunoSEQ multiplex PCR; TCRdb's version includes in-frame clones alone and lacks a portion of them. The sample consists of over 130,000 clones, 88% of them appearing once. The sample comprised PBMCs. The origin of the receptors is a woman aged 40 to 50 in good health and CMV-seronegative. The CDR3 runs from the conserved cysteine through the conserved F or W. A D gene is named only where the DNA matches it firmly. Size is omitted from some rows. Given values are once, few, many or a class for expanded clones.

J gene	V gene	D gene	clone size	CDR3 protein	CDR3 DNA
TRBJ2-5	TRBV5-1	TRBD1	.	CASSVIQGDGETQYF	TGCGCCAGCAGCGTTATACAGGGGGACGGGGAGACCCAGTACTTC
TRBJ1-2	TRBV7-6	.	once	CASRGGLGSYTF	TGTGCCAGCAGGGGGGGTCTCGGAAGCTACACCTTC
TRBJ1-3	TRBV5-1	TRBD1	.	CASSLGGTGRNTIYF	TGCGCCAGCAGCTTGGGTGGGACAGGGCGAAACACCATATATTTT
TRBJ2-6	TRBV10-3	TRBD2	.	CAISPGGGGGANVLTF	TGTGCCATCAGTCCCGGGGGGGGTGGTGGGGCCAACGTCCTGACTTTC
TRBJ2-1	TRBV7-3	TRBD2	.	CASSSTAGGSPGDEQFF	TGTGCCAGCAGCTCTACGGCGGGAGGTTCCCCGGGGGATGAGCAGTTCTTC
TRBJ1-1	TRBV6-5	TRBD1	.	CASSYGQGVTEAFF	TGTGCCAGCAGTTACGGGCAGGGGGTCACTGAAGCTTTCTTT
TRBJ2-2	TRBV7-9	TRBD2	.	CASSPLAGGGTGELFF	TGTGCCAGCAGCCCACTAGCGGGAGGAGGTACCGGGGAGCTGTTTTTT
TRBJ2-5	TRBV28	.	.	CASSLPGQGQETQYF	TGTGCCAGCAGTTTGCCCGGCCAGGGACAAGAGACCCAGTACTTC
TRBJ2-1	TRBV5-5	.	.	CASSLLSGQGLYNEQFF	TGTGCCAGCAGCTTGTTATCGGGCCAGGGACTCTACAATGAGCAGTTCTTC
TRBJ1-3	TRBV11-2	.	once	CASSLGSSGNTIYF	TGTGCCAGCAGCTTAGGCAGCTCTGGAAACACCATATATTTT
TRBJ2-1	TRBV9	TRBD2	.	CASSVAGGPGEQFF	TGTGCCAGCAGCGTAGCGGGAGGGCCCGGTGAGCAGTTCTTC
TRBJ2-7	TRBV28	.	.	CASSSPQAVQAGVILSYEQYF	TGTGCCAGCAGTTCCCCACAGGCGGTACAGGCAGGGGTCATCCTCTCCTACGAGCAGTACTTC
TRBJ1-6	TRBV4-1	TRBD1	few	CASSHSGTGVYNSPLHF	TGCGCCAGCAGCCACTCCGGGACAGGGGTCTATAATTCACCCCTCCACTTT
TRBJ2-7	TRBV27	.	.	CASSQDFLAYEQYF	TGTGCCAGCAGTCAGGACTTCCTAGCCTACGAGCAGTACTTC
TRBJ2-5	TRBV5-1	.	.	CASSLAGETQYF	TGCGCCAGCAGCTTGGCGGGTGAGACCCAGTACTTC
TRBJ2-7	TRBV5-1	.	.	CASSLSGAYEQYF	TGCGCCAGCAGCTTATCGGGAGCCTACGAGCAGTACTTC
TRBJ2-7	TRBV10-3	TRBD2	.	CATRLAETYEQYF	TGTGCCACACGACTAGCGGAAACCTACGAGCAGTACTTC
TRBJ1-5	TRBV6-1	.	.	CASSDRTRGQPQHF	TGTGCCAGCAGTGACCGGACTCGGGGACAGCCCCAGCATTTT
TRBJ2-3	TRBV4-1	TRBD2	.	CASSQDPASGSADTQYF	TGCGCCAGCAGCCAAGATCCCGCTAGCGGGAGCGCAGATACGCAGTATTTT
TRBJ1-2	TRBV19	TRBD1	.	CASTTGDHGYTF	TGTGCCAGTACAACAGGGGACCACGGCTACACCTTC
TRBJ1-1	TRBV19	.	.	CASSIDRRFTEAFF	TGTGCCAGTAGTATAGACAGGAGGTTCACTGAAGCTTTCTTT
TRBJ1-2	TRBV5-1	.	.	CASSLEPSGGYTF	TGCGCCAGCAGCTTGGAACCGAGCGGAGGCTACACCTTC
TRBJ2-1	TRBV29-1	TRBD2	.	CSVEPAGGHNEQFF	TGCAGCGTTGAACCAGCGGGAGGGCACAATGAGCAGTTCTTC
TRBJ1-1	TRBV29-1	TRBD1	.	CSVGTSTGGTEAFF	TGCAGCGTTGGGACCTCAACAGGGGGCACTGAGGCTTTCTTT
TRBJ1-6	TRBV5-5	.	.	CASSLAGQNYNSPLHF	TGTGCCAGCAGCTTGGCAGGCCAGAATTATAATTCACCCCTCCACTTT
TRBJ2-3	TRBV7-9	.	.	CASSVNSNTDTQYF	TGTGCCAGCAGCGTAAACTCGAACACAGATACGCAGTATTTT
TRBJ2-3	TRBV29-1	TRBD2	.	CSVQREVVFTDTQYF	TGCAGCGTCCAGCGGGAGGTGGTATTCACAGATACGCAGTATTTT